This is a list of T cell receptor beta chains from one sample in a study of T-cell reconstitution after alpha-beta-depleted transplantation in children. TCRdb reprocessed the PCR reads with MiXCR, giving one entry per CDR3 protein. The repertoire holds 540,000 or so distinct CDR3 sequences, with more than 20% as singletons. Sequences were derived from PBMCs, mostly from graft donor cells, sampled 360 days after TCRalphabeta/CD19-depleted stem cell transplant. All receptors come from a boy under two years old who had a stem cell transplant for acute myeloid leukemia, so the T cells may come from the graft donor. Both conserved end residues are part of each CDR3. D genes are given only for firm matches. For some rows the clone size is stated as once, few or many, or as a class when expanded; others skip it.

v_gene: TRBV6-2/TRBV6-3
j_gene: TRBJ1-1
d_gene: NA
abundance: few
CDR3aa: CASSYSRRLNTEAFF
CDR3nt: TGTGCCAGCAGTTACTCGAGGCGGCTGAACACTGAAGCTTTCTTT

v_gene: TRBV6-2/TRBV6-3
j_gene: TRBJ2-1
d_gene: NA
abundance: NA
CDR3aa: CASSYLIRGLDEQFF
CDR3nt: TGTGCCAGCAGTTACCTAATTCGAGGTCTGGATGAGCAGTTCTTC

v_gene: TRBV5-1
j_gene: TRBJ2-2
d_gene: NA
abundance: many
CDR3aa: CASSLDPLTGELFF
CDR3nt: TGCGCCAGCAGCTTAGACCCTCTCACCGGGGAGCTGTTTTTT

v_gene: TRBV20-1
j_gene: TRBJ2-3
d_gene: TRBD2
abundance: NA
CDR3aa: CSARRRAGGPADTQYF
CDR3nt: TGCAGTGCTAGAAGGAGGGCGGGGGGGCCGGCCGATACGCAGTATTTT

v_gene: TRBV29-1
j_gene: TRBJ2-3
d_gene: TRBD2
abundance: NA
CDR3aa: CSVEAAGGTHTQYF
CDR3nt: TGCAGCGTTGAAGCTGCGGGGGGGACCCATACGCAGTATTTT

v_gene: TRBV27
j_gene: TRBJ2-7
d_gene: NA
abundance: many
CDR3aa: CASSLFVRGYEQYF
CDR3nt: TGTGCCAGCAGTTTATTCGTCCGAGGCTACGAGCAGTACTTC

v_gene: TRBV7-9
j_gene: TRBJ2-4
d_gene: NA
abundance: many
CDR3aa: CASSPPGRAKNIQYF
CDR3nt: TGTGCCAGCAGCCCACCAGGGCGAGCCAAAAACATTCAGTACTTC

v_gene: TRBV5-1
j_gene: TRBJ2-3
d_gene: NA
abundance: once
CDR3aa: CASSLEGHGTDTQYF
CDR3nt: TGCGCCAGCAGCTTGGAAGGCCACGGCACAGATACGCAGTATTTT

v_gene: TRBV12-3/TRBV12-4
j_gene: TRBJ1-3
d_gene: NA
abundance: NA
CDR3aa: CASSLRGNTIYF
CDR3nt: TGTGCCAGCAGTTTAAGGGGAAACACCATATATTTT

v_gene: TRBV29-1
j_gene: TRBJ2-1
d_gene: TRBD2
abundance: NA
CDR3aa: CSVEALAGTWYNEQFF
CDR3nt: TGCAGCGTTGAAGCCCTAGCGGGGACCTGGTACAATGAGCAGTTCTTC

v_gene: TRBV7-9
j_gene: TRBJ2-1
d_gene: NA
abundance: NA
CDR3aa: CASSKEGAFHNEQFF
CDR3nt: TGTGCCAGCAGCAAAGAGGGAGCGTTCCACAATGAGCAGTTCTTC

v_gene: TRBV7-6
j_gene: TRBJ2-2
d_gene: TRBD1
abundance: few
CDR3aa: CASSPIQGANTGELFF
CDR3nt: TGTGCCAGCAGCCCAATACAGGGGGCGAACACCGGGGAGCTGTTTTTT

v_gene: TRBV10-3
j_gene: TRBJ2-5
d_gene: TRBD1
abundance: many
CDR3aa: CAISAGQGETQYF
CDR3nt: TGTGCCATCAGTGCTGGACAGGGTGAGACCCAGTACTTC

v_gene: TRBV15
j_gene: TRBJ1-5
d_gene: NA
abundance: NA
CDR3aa: CATGAINNQPQHF
CDR3nt: TGTGCCACGGGGGCCATTAACAATCAGCCCCAGCATTTT

v_gene: TRBV24-1
j_gene: TRBJ2-3
d_gene: TRBD1
abundance: NA
CDR3aa: CATSGGTDTDTQYF
CDR3nt: TGTGCCACCAGTGGAGGGACAGACACGGATACGCAGTATTTT

v_gene: TRBV7-9
j_gene: TRBJ2-5
d_gene: TRBD1
abundance: NA
CDR3aa: CASSSSYRGRETQYF
CDR3nt: TGTGCCAGCAGCTCAAGTTACAGGGGTCGAGAGACCCAGTACTTC

v_gene: TRBV20-1
j_gene: TRBJ2-5
d_gene: TRBD1
abundance: many
CDR3aa: CSAAGQGRQETQYF
CDR3nt: TGCAGTGCGGCCGGACAGGGTAGACAAGAGACCCAGTACTTC

v_gene: TRBV24-1
j_gene: TRBJ1-1
d_gene: NA
abundance: NA
CDR3aa: CATSDLGGTEAFF
CDR3nt: TGTGCCACCAGCGATCTAGGCGGGACTGAAGCTTTCTTT

v_gene: TRBV20-1
j_gene: TRBJ1-2
d_gene: TRBD1
abundance: many
CDR3aa: CSAREQGTGYGYTF
CDR3nt: TGCAGTGCTAGAGAACAGGGGACGGGCTATGGCTACACCTTC